This TCR beta chain was sequenced during a study of blood T cell repertoires in COVID-19. About the study: COVID-19 samples, acute and convalescent, were from the United States, Italy and Spain.

Only one count was recorded for this clone. Deletions cut 2 bases from V and 3 bases from J, with 12 bases between. The CDR3 is made up of 15 amino acids. The method was immunoSEQ multiplex PCR; TCRdb's version includes in-frame clones alone and lacks a portion of them. In the table there are 90,000 or so clones, about 87% of which are singletons. The receptor was isolated from a man aged 80 or over with acute or convalescent COVID-19. Sequenced sample: peripheral blood. The chain uses TRBV5-3 and TRBJ1-3, with D unclear. TRBV5-3 counts as an open reading frame of uncertain function. This chain's CDR3 is CARSLHEACGNTIYF. The CDR3 nucleotides read TGTGCCAGAAGCTTACATGAGGCTTGTGGAAACACCATATATTTT.